The present T cell receptor beta chain was sequenced within a study of blood T cell repertoires in COVID-19. On the study more broadly: Italy, Spain and the United States were the sources of the convalescent and acute COVID-19 samples. T cells, B-cell-depleted T cells, or PBMCs supplied cDNA or gDNA.

After removal of 4 bases from V and 7 bases from J, the junction contained 6 bases not matched to a gene. Per the germline V gene, CDR1 is SGHTA and CDR2 is FQGNSA. The CDR3 is 15 amino acids. Source study methods: Reference gene primers were amplified, and this amplification served to estimate nucleated cell counts. The data were produced by immunoSEQ multiplex PCR, yet TCRdb's version contains in-frame clones alone and is incomplete. D and trimming were read from the DNA, whereas the V and J calls and clone size are those reported in that table. Among 95,000 to 110,000 clones, about 80% were seen once, and the ten largest hold around 4.4%.

The chain links TRBV7-2 to TRBJ2-2; 10 bases line up with TRBD1. The source of this sequence is a man aged 65-85 years with acute or convalescent COVID-19. Material: peripheral blood. In nucleotides, the CDR3 is TGTGCCAGCAGCTCCGGGACAGGGGTAAACGGGGAGCTGTTTTTT. Protein product: CASSSGTGVNGELFF.